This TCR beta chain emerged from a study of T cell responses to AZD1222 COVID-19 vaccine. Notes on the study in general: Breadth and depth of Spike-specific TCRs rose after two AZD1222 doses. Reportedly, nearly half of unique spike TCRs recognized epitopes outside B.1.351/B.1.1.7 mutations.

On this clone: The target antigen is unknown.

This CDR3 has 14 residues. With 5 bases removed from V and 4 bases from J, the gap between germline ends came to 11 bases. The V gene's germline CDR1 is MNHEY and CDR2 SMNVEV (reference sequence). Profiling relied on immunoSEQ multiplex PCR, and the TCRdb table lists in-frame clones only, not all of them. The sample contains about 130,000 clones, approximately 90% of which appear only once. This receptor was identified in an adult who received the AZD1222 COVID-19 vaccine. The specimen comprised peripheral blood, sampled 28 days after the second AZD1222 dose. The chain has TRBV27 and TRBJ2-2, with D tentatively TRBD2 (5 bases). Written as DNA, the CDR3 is TGTGCCAGCAGTCCCGGGGTGGGCACCGGGGAGCTGTTTTTT. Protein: CASSPGVGTGELFF.